This T cell receptor beta chain was sequenced in a study of regulatory T cells in long-lasting Graves disease. The table lists this clonotype with many counts. What it binds is unknown. Study-wide results and caveats: Segments TRBV28, TRBJ1-2 and TRBJ2-5 showed preferential usage in persistent disease.

Germline V gives CDR1 MDHEN, CDR2 SYDVKM. The V and J ends lost 4 bases and 0 bases respectively, with 13 bases between them. This CDR3 has 16 residues. Noted time point: newly diagnosed GD, antithyroid drugs for less than 3 months. RNA extracted from PBMCs served as the sequencing template. Combining iRepertoire HTBI primers with Arm-PCR of CDR3 regions, the authors built TCR beta libraries. Using its own MiXCR run on the multiplex PCR reads, TCRdb lists one record per CDR3 protein. The sample includes 200,000 to 250,000 distinct CDR3 sequences, 15% to 20% seen only once; the top ten take 22%. This receptor was taken from a female donor with Graves disease. V gene TRBV28 combines with J gene TRBJ2-1, with D perhaps being TRBD1 or TRBD2 (5 bases each). The source material was peripheral blood mononuclear cells (PBMCs), sampled at new diagnosis, from a patient treated with antithyroid drugs. As DNA, the CDR3 is TGTGCCAGCAGTTCCTCTGGGACCAGCTCCTACAATGAGCAGTTCTTC. Its protein product is CASSSSGTSSYNEQFF.